The 9 T cell receptor beta chains reported below all come from one sample, sequenced in a study of blood T cells in healthy people across ages. PCR was performed a second time for about 7 to 12 cycles using a sample-barcoded 5' primer and a J-beta primer mix. A single record per CDR3 protein comes from TCRdb applying MiXCR to the 5' RACE reads. The table lists 580,000 or so distinct CDR3 sequences, around 48% of them singletons. Material for sequencing was blood. These receptors came from an elderly man in good health.

This chain joins TRBV15 and TRBJ1-2, with a possible D match to TRBD1 (6 bases). The ends were cut back, 3 bases at V and 1 base at J, with 6 bases in the middle. This CDR3 is built from 13 residues. Looked up from germline, CDR1 is LNHNV and CDR2 is YYDKDF (reference sequence). The CDR3, as DNA: TGTGCCACCAGCAGGGACAGTAACTATGGCTACACCTTC. Translated: CATSRDSNYGYTF.

Details on this clonotype: At one end, the junction sequence differs from germline, possibly due to a read error. The chain carries TRBV20-1 and TRBJ2-5; 9 bases match TRBD1. Germline V CDR1 and CDR2: DFQATT, SNEGSKA (reference sequence). The CDR3 contains 16 residues. CDR3 in DNA: TGCAGTACTAGATCCCCAAATTCGTTGGACAGGGGCGGGCAGTACTTC. Protein sequence: CSTRSPNSLDRGGQYF.

The V and J genes are TRBV25-1 and TRBJ1-6; D not certain. V lost 4 bases, J lost 10 bases, and 14 bases lay in between. Per germline, CDR1 MGHDK and CDR2 SYGVNS. CDR3 size: 14 residues. CDR3 sequence: CASSGTGYPSPLHF. The DNA of the CDR3 is TGTGCCAGCAGTGGGACTGGGTACCCATCACCCCTCCACTTT.

This clonotype was seen more than once but under ten times. The V gene is TRBV15, the J gene TRBJ2-7; TRBD2 agrees at 7 bases. This CDR3 comprises 14 residues. Germline V gene lookup returns CDR1 LNHNV and CDR2 YYDKDF (reference sequence). The V gene end was trimmed by 5 bases and the J gene end by 3 bases; junction bases not matched to a gene: 7. The CDR3 nucleotides read TGTGCCACCAGCTCTTCAGGGAGGGACTACGAGCAGTACTTC. This codes for CATSSSGRDYEQYF.

CDR3 in DNA: TGTGCCAGCAGTCGAGGGGCTTTAATCTACAATGAGCAGTTCTTC. Residues: CASSRGALIYNEQFF. The rearrangement links TRBV25-1 to TRBJ2-1; D is possibly TRBD1 or TRBD2 (5 bases each). This CDR3 has 15 amino acids. Per the germline V gene, CDR1 is MGHDK and CDR2 is SYGVNS. The V end lost 5 bases, the J end lost 3 bases, and 14 bases lay between the germline ends.

The rearrangement links TRBV20-1 to TRBJ2-7, with TRBD1 matching 7 bases. The end of the DNA fits TRBJ2-5 better, so the J call may be wrong. The CDR3 runs to 16 residues. Germline V gives CDR1 DFQATT, CDR2 SNEGSKA (reference sequence). Here the CDR3 DNA reads TGCAGTGCTAGAGACGCGGCGACAGGGCGCTTAGAGACCCAGTACTTC. Translating gives CSARDAATGRLETQYF.

The chain recombines TRBV4-1 with TRBJ2-7; no clear D. Germline V gene lookup returns CDR1 MGHRA and CDR2 YSYEKL. Trimming took off 4 bases at V and 2 bases at J, with 15 bases between the two ends. This CDR3 is 15 amino acids long. The DNA of the CDR3 is TGCGCCAGCAGCCCGGGCCGGGCCCGAACCTACGAGCAGTACTTC. As protein: CASSPGRARTYEQYF.

A note on this clonotype: One end of the junction does not line up with germline, which may come from a read error. The chain recombines TRBV11-3 with TRBJ2-5; TRBD2 aligns across 13 bases. The CDR3 contains 19 residues. Germline V gene lookup returns CDR1 SGHNT and CDR2 YENEEA. CDR3 DNA: TGTGTCAGCAGCTTGAGGTTACTAGCGGGGGGGCGCAACCAAGAGACCCAGTACTTC. This codes for CVSSLRLLAGGRNQETQYF.

This chain connects TRBV11-2 to TRBJ1-1; D possibly corresponds to TRBD1 (6 bases). Trimming left V 2 bases short and J 2 bases short, with 18 bases between. This CDR3 has 17 residues. From germline, CDR1 is SGHAT and CDR2 FQNNGV. CDR3 amino acids: CASSLYGGHRTNTEAFF. CDR3 DNA sequence: TGTGCCAGCAGCTTATATGGGGGACATAGGACAAACACTGAAGCTTTCTTT.